What follows are 19 T cell receptor beta chains derived from one specimen sequenced in a study of regulatory T cells in long-lasting Graves disease. Time point here: newly diagnosed GD, antithyroid drugs for less than 3 months. PBMC-extracted RNA yielded the TCR library. The authors built TCR beta libraries using iRepertoire HTBI primers and Arm-PCR of CDR3 regions. TCRdb ran MiXCR on the multiplex PCR reads and lists one entry per CDR3 protein. This table holds about 620,000 distinct CDR3 sequences, about 15% found once. These data were also filed under a second study, of T cells in Graves' hyperthyroidism and ophthalmopathy.

The specimen comprised peripheral blood mononuclear cells (PBMCs), sampled at new diagnosis, from a patient treated with antithyroid drugs. These receptor sequences come from a young woman with Graves disease.

This clonotype was detected only a few times. V and J are TRBV20-1 and TRBJ1-1, with D uncertain. V was pared by 6 bases and J by 5 bases, with 16 bases between. Germline loops: CDR1 DFQATT, CDR2 SNEGSKA (reference sequence). The CDR3 contains 13 residues. The CDR3, as DNA: TGCAGTGCCCCCATTATGTCGGGAACTGAAGCTTTCTTT. Translated: CSAPIMSGTEAFF.

In the case of this clonotype: A much more abundant neighbour one base away suggests this may be a read error. The chain has TRBV11-1 and TRBJ2-5, with 7 bases aligning to TRBD1. The CDR3 runs to 15 residues. The junction had 4 bases not matched to a gene; V was cut back by 1 base and J by 2 bases. Germline V gives CDR1 SGHAT, CDR2 FQDESV (reference sequence). The CDR3 spells CASSLERGPQETQYF. The CDR3 DNA sequence: TGTGCCAGCAGCTTAGAGAGGGGGCCGCAAGAGACCCAGTACTTC.

There are many counts of this clonotype. This sequence joins TRBV12-3 or TRBV12-4 and TRBJ2-7; possible D gene TRBD1, 6 bases. This CDR3 has 14 residues. Trimming took off 9 bases at V and 0 bases at J, with 15 bases between the two ends. The CDR3 DNA reads as TGTGCCAGTCTACAGGGCGAAAGCTCCTACGAGCAGTACTTC. This sequence encodes CASLQGESSYEQYF.

This clonotype was seen at least ten times. The CDR3 DNA sequence: TGCAGTGCTAGAGATCCGGGCGAGCAGTACTTC. It specifies CSARDPGEQYF. The rearrangement joins TRBV20-1 to TRBJ2-7; D call uncertain. The CDR3 length is 11 residues. Germline V lookup: CDR1 DFQATT, CDR2 SNEGSKA (reference sequence). Deletions cut 0 bases from V and 6 bases from J, with 6 bases between.

The table lists this clonotype with a few counts. The chain joins TRBV20-1 to TRBJ1-4, with 8 bases fitting TRBD1. The CDR3 is 17 residues long. Looked up from germline, CDR1 is DFQATT and CDR2 is SNEGSKA (reference sequence). J gave up 0 bases and V 1 base, and 7 bases lay outside the gene matches. The CDR3 region has the DNA TGCAGTGCTAGAGTCCAGGGGGCGATCCCAACTAATGAAAAACTGTTTTTT. Encoded protein: CSARVQGAIPTNEKLFF.

This clonotype occurred many times. The chain joins TRBV7-9 to TRBJ2-1; tentatively, D is TRBD1 (6 bases). V lost 5 bases and J lost 4, with 9 bases in between. CDR3 size: 13 residues. From germline, CDR1 is SEHNR and CDR2 FQNEAQ (reference sequence). DNA for the CDR3: TGTGCCAGCAGCACACAGGGTTACAATGAGCAGTTCTTC. It codes for CASSTQGYNEQFF.

Only a few counts were recorded for this clonotype. The chain uses TRBV24-1 and TRBJ2-5, with D maybe TRBD2 (6 bases). The CDR3 is made up of 17 amino acids. V was trimmed by 3 bases and J by 6 bases, leaving 22 bases between them. Germline lookup yields CDR1 KGHDR and CDR2 SFDVKD. This chain's CDR3 is CATSDPIDGNGGKTQYF. The CDR3 DNA reads as TGTGCCACCAGTGATCCGATAGACGGGAACGGCGGGAAGACCCAGTACTTC.

This clonotype was observed a few times. This chain uses TRBV5-8 with TRBJ2-1; tentatively, D is TRBD2 (5 bases). V dropped 1 base and J dropped 4 bases, with 12 bases sitting between them. This CDR3 has 15 amino acids. Germline V gene sequence: CDR1 SGHTS, CDR2 YDEGEE. CDR3 DNA: TGTGCCAGCAGCTTGCTAAGCGGATTGTACAATGAGCAGTTCTTC. Residues: CASSLLSGLYNEQFF.

This chain links TRBV9 with TRBJ2-1, with 10 bases lining up with TRBD1. The CDR3 loop spans 14 amino acids. Per the germline V gene, CDR1 is SGDLS and CDR2 is YYNGEE. The V and J ends lost 4 bases and 8 bases, in that order; junction bases with no gene match: 6. CDR3: CASSPPDRGHEQFF. CDR3 in DNA: TGTGCCAGCAGCCCTCCAGACAGGGGGCATGAGCAGTTCTTC.

This clonotype came up a few times. The conserved phenylalanine or tryptophan is not found at the CDR3 terminus, so this likely reflects a read error. CDR3: CASSFSSGTPYNEQFL. CDR3 coding DNA: TGTGCCAGCAGTTTTTCCAGCGGGACACCCTACAATGAGCAGTTCCTC. The V gene is TRBV27, the J gene TRBJ2-1, with D possibly matching TRBD2 (7 bases). Germline V lookup: CDR1 MNHEY, CDR2 SMNVEV (reference sequence). V was clipped by 3 bases and J by 2 bases, with 14 bases between them. The CDR3 runs 16 residues.

In its sample, this clonotype was seen many times. The chain uses TRBV28 and TRBJ2-7; D may be TRBD2 (6 bases). V lost 10 bases, J lost 0 bases, and 10 bases lay in between. CDR3 size: 12 residues. Germline V lookup: CDR1 MDHEN, CDR2 SYDVKM. CDR3 amino acids: CAIAGLSYEQYF. Here the CDR3 DNA reads TGTGCCATTGCGGGGCTCTCCTACGAGCAGTACTTC. Looking up the rest from reference TRBV28 and TRBJ2-7 gives the full variable domain: DVKVTQSSRYLVKRTGEKVFLECVQDMDHENMFWYRQDPGLGLRLIYFSYDVKMKEKGDIPEGYSVSREKKERFSLILESASTNQTSMYLCAIAGLSYEQYFGPGTRLTVT.

This clonotype was detected only a few times. This chain links TRBV6-2 or TRBV6-3 with TRBJ2-7; tentative D call: TRBD1 (5 bases). V was trimmed by 5 bases and J by 3 bases, leaving 17 bases between them. The CDR3 runs to 15 residues. CDR1 MNHEY and CDR2 SVGEGT come from the germline V gene. Here the CDR3 reads CASSPLPRGIYEQYF. CDR3 nucleotides: TGTGCCAGCAGTCCCCTTCCAAGGGGCATCTACGAGCAGTACTTC.

The table lists this clonotype with a few counts. For the CDR3, the DNA is TGTGCCAGCAGGATGGACAGGGTCAGTTCACCCCTCCACTTT. It specifies CASRMDRVSSPLHF. The chain recombines TRBV28 with TRBJ1-6; 8 bases align to TRBD1. The V segment lost 6 bases and the J segment 9 bases; nucleotides outside the gene matches: 7. The CDR3 is 14 amino acids. Looked up from germline, CDR1 is MDHEN and CDR2 is SYDVKM.

This clonotype has only a few counts. This chain connects TRBV6-9 to TRBJ1-5; TRBD1 might be the D (6 bases). The CDR3 spans 15 residues. V was trimmed by 2 bases and J by 1 base, leaving 9 bases between them. CDR1 and CDR2 from the germline V gene are MNHGY and SVAAGI. The CDR3 region has the DNA TGTGCCAGCAGTTATAAACAGGGAAGCAATCAGCCCCAGCATTTT. It yields the protein CASSYKQGSNQPQHF.

This rearrangement joins TRBV20-1 to TRBJ2-4; TRBD2 might be the D (6 bases). The CDR3 totals 15 residues. The V end was cut by 4 bases, the J end by 0 bases, with 13 bases between. Germline-derived CDR1 and CDR2 are DFQATT and SNEGSKA (reference sequence). The CDR3 DNA sequence: TGCAGTGCTATAGATTTCGGGGGAGCCAAAAACATTCAGTACTTC. This gives the protein CSAIDFGGAKNIQYF.

This clonotype occurred many times. The chain uses TRBV2 and TRBJ2-5, with a possible D match to TRBD1 (6 bases). The CDR3 consists of 14 residues. Trimming cost V 6 bases and J 2 bases, with 13 bases left between them. Germline loops: CDR1 SNHLY, CDR2 FYNNEI. CDR3 DNA: TGTGCCAGCAGCGTCACAGGGTATCAAGAGACCCAGTACTTC. This codes for CASSVTGYQETQYF.

The V call is TRBV11-2, the J call TRBJ1-1; 8 bases match TRBD1. The germline V gene has CDR1 SGHAT and CDR2 FQNNGV. J gave up 0 bases and V 1 base, and 4 bases lay outside the gene matches. The CDR3 runs 16 residues. DNA for the CDR3: TGTGCCAGCAGCTTAGCCCGACAGGGGATGAACACTGAAGCTTTCTTT. Encoded protein: CASSLARQGMNTEAFF.

The J gene is TRBJ1-1, the V gene TRBV29-1, with a possible D match to TRBD1 (5 bases). CDR3 length equals 13 residues. V was cut by 2 bases and J by 4 bases, with 11 bases left in between. Germline values: CDR1 SQVTM, CDR2 ANQGSEA. CDR3 sequence: CSVENPGTTEAFF. The CDR3 nucleotides read TGCAGCGTTGAAAATCCAGGGACCACTGAAGCTTTCTTT.

This clonotype has only a few counts. The chain recombines TRBV28 with TRBJ2-5, with a possible D match to TRBD2 (6 bases). The germline CDR1 and CDR2 sequences are MDHEN and SYDVKM. The CDR3 loop spans 18 amino acids. V gave up 7 bases and J gave up 5 bases, with 29 bases separating them. The CDR3 bases are TGTGCCAGCACCGTCGCGGGACGGGGCAGGGCCCCGGTGGAGACCCAGTACTTC. Its translation: CASTVAGRGRAPVETQYF. The variable domain in full, completed from reference TRBV28 and TRBJ2-5, reads DVKVTQSSRYLVKRTGEKVFLECVQDMDHENMFWYRQDPGLGLRLIYFSYDVKMKEKGDIPEGYSVSREKKERFSLILESASTNQTSMYLCASTVAGRGRAPVETQYFGPGTRLLVL.